Sequencing of this T cell receptor (beta chain) was carried out in a study of blood T cell repertoires in COVID-19. Study overall: The United States, Italy and Spain provided the acute and convalescent COVID-19 samples. Sources were T cells, B-cell-depleted T cells, or PBMCs; the material itself was cDNA or gDNA.

Authors' methods: Amplification with reference gene primers provided the estimates of nucleated cell counts. The method was immunoSEQ multiplex PCR; TCRdb's version includes in-frame clones alone and lacks a portion of them. V and J calls and clone size come straight from that table; D and trimming were deduced from the DNA. The data hold approximately 290,000 clones, with roughly 91% observed a single time. This CDR3 has 19 amino acids. Germline V gene lookup returns CDR1 SGHRS and CDR2 YFSETQ. Trimming took 4 bases from V and 1 from J; bases not matched to a gene: 14. The sample was peripheral blood. The clonotype comes from a woman in her thirties with COVID-19, enrolled during active disease. The J gene is TRBJ2-1, the V gene TRBV5-1, with 10 bases fitting TRBD2. CDR3 loop: CASSPRSNPLAGSYNEQFF. CDR3 nucleotide sequence: TGCGCCAGCAGCCCACGAAGCAACCCACTAGCGGGGTCCTACAATGAGCAGTTCTTC. Variable domain in full (rest from reference TRBV5-1 and TRBJ2-1): KAGVTQTPRYLIKTRGQQVTLSCSPISGHRSVSWYQQTPGQGLQFLFEYFSETQRNKGNFPGRFSGRQFSNSRSEMNVSTLELGDSALYLCASSPRSNPLAGSYNEQFFGPGTRLTVL.